The T cell receptor beta chain described here comes from a study of CD8 T cells in ankylosing spondylitis. MiXCR, applied by TCRdb to the 5' RACE reads, yields one record per CDR3 protein. The sample holds 310,000 or so distinct CDR3 sequences, around 20% seen once. CDR1 SGHKS and CDR2 YYEKEE come from the germline V gene (reference sequence). Between the trimmed V and J ends, which lost 7 bases and 0 bases, there was a span of 17 bases. The CDR3 loop spans 16 amino acids. This TCR derives from a male donor with ankylosing spondylitis or in good health (not recorded which). V is TRBV5-5 and J is TRBJ1-5; D remains unclear. The sequencing input was blood, either unsorted or a sorted T cell fraction (not recorded which). CDR3 bases: TGTGCCAGCGCCCTTGTGGGAGGAGGTAGCAATCAGCCCCAGCATTTT. It yields the protein CASALVGGGSNQPQHF. The full variable domain, completed using reference TRBV5-5 and TRBJ1-5, is DAGVTQSPTHLIKTRGQQVTLRCSPISGHKSVSWYQQVLGQGPQFIFQYYEKEERGRGNFPDRFSARQFPNYSSELNVNALLLGDSALYLCASALVGGGSNQPQHFGDGTRLSIL.